Listed below are T cell receptor beta chains from one sample, sequenced in a study of metastatic and nonmetastatic thyroid tumors. TCRdb reprocessed the PCR reads using MiXCR. This table has over 25,000 clones, roughly 17% appearing once. The material sequenced was blood. Every receptor here comes from a female donor with papillary thyroid cancer or a benign thyroid nodule (not recorded which). Some clones in this sample may be carry-over from other donors' samples. Both conserved end residues are part of each CDR3. Each record gives: V gene, clone size, J gene, D gene, CDR3 DNA, CDR3 protein. D genes are given only for firm matches. Clone size is not always given. Where it is, it says once, few, many or a class for expanded clones.

v_call: TRBV7-8
clone_size: many
j_call: TRBJ2-1
d_call: TRBD2
cdr3_nt: TGTGCCAGCAGTCTGCTAGCGGGAGTGGACAATGAGCAGTTCTTC
cdr3_aa: CASSLLAGVDNEQFF

v_call: TRBV12-3/TRBV12-4
clone_size: many
j_call: TRBJ1-5
d_call: -
cdr3_nt: TGTGCCAGCAGTTTAACCGGGTATAGCAATCAGCCCCAGCATTTT
cdr3_aa: CASSLTGYSNQPQHF

v_call: TRBV27
clone_size: few
j_call: TRBJ2-7
d_call: -
cdr3_nt: TGTGCCAGCAGTCGGACCTACAGCCCACAAGACTACGAGAAGTACTTC
cdr3_aa: CASSRTYSPQDYEKYF

v_call: TRBV19
clone_size: many
j_call: TRBJ2-2
d_call: TRBD2
cdr3_nt: TGTGCCAGTAGACCGGGACTAGCGGGAGCCGGGGAGCTGTTTTTT
cdr3_aa: CASRPGLAGAGELFF

v_call: TRBV28
clone_size: few
j_call: TRBJ2-7
d_call: -
cdr3_nt: TGTGCCAGCATAGGGACATGGCCTACCTACGAGCAGTACTTC
cdr3_aa: CASIGTWPTYEQYF

v_call: TRBV28
clone_size: -
j_call: TRBJ2-7
d_call: TRBD1
cdr3_nt: TGTGCCAGCAGTACCGGGACAGGGGCCCACGAGCAGTACTTC
cdr3_aa: CASSTGTGAHEQYF

v_call: TRBV3-1
clone_size: -
j_call: TRBJ1-6
d_call: TRBD1
cdr3_nt: TGTGCCAGCAGCCATCGACAGGGTCGGGATTCACCCCTCCACTTT
cdr3_aa: CASSHRQGRDSPLHF

v_call: TRBV4-1
clone_size: many
j_call: TRBJ2-5
d_call: TRBD1
cdr3_nt: TGCGCCAGCAGCCAAATCGGGGTACAGGGGGAAGGAGAGACCCAGTACTTC
cdr3_aa: CASSQIGVQGEGETQYF

v_call: TRBV9
clone_size: many
j_call: TRBJ2-3
d_call: TRBD1
cdr3_nt: TGTGCCAGCAGCGCCCTCGGGACAGGATTCACAGATACGCAGTATTTT
cdr3_aa: CASSALGTGFTDTQYF

v_call: TRBV6-1
clone_size: -
j_call: TRBJ2-1
d_call: -
cdr3_nt: TGTGCCAGCAGTGAATTGGGCAACCCCAGCGAGCAGTTCTTC
cdr3_aa: CASSELGNPSEQFF

v_call: TRBV11-3
clone_size: medium-sized
j_call: TRBJ2-7
d_call: TRBD2
cdr3_nt: TGTGCCAGCAGCTTACTAGCGGGAGTACACGAGCAGTACTTC
cdr3_aa: CASSLLAGVHEQYF

v_call: TRBV27
clone_size: many
j_call: TRBJ2-4
d_call: -
cdr3_nt: TGTGCCAGTTCCCCTAGGGGGGCAGGGACCTCGGCCAAAAACATTCAGTACTTC
cdr3_aa: CASSPRGAGTSAKNIQYF

v_call: TRBV7-3
clone_size: many
j_call: TRBJ2-5
d_call: TRBD2
cdr3_nt: TGTGCCAGCAGAAACCGCATTAGCGGGAGTCCCCTTCGGGAGACCCAGTACTTC
cdr3_aa: CASRNRISGSPLRETQYF

v_call: TRBV3-1
clone_size: many
j_call: TRBJ2-7
d_call: TRBD2
cdr3_nt: TGTGCCAGCAGCCAAGGGACTAGCGGGAGCCGTGCCGAGCAGTACTTC
cdr3_aa: CASSQGTSGSRAEQYF

v_call: TRBV6-1
clone_size: few
j_call: TRBJ2-7
d_call: TRBD2
cdr3_nt: TGTGCCAGCAGTGACTGGACTAGCGGGAGGTACGAGCAGTACTTC
cdr3_aa: CASSDWTSGRYEQYF

v_call: TRBV4-1
clone_size: many
j_call: TRBJ2-7
d_call: -
cdr3_nt: TGCGCCAGCAGCCCGGAGACGCTCCTTTTCTACGAGCAGTACTTC
cdr3_aa: CASSPETLLFYEQYF

v_call: TRBV6-6
clone_size: -
j_call: TRBJ1-2
d_call: -
cdr3_nt: TGTGCCAGCAGTTACGCCCTTTGTACAGGGAAGGGCTACACCTTC
cdr3_aa: CASSYALCTGKGYTF

v_call: TRBV20-1
clone_size: many
j_call: TRBJ1-3
d_call: -
cdr3_nt: TGCAGTGCTAGAGGTGCAGGGGCGGACACCATATATTTT
cdr3_aa: CSARGAGADTIYF

v_call: TRBV7-9
clone_size: many
j_call: TRBJ2-6
d_call: TRBD1
cdr3_nt: TGTGCCAGCAGCTTAGACGGGGACAGGGGGTCTGGGGCCAACGTCCTGACTTTC
cdr3_aa: CASSLDGDRGSGANVLTF

v_call: TRBV29-1
clone_size: many
j_call: TRBJ2-3
d_call: -
cdr3_nt: TGCAGCGTTGAGGGAGGTCAGGGGCTTAGCACAGATACGCAGTATTTT
cdr3_aa: CSVEGGQGLSTDTQYF

v_call: TRBV12-3/TRBV12-4
clone_size: -
j_call: TRBJ1-4
d_call: -
cdr3_nt: TGTGCCAGCATTACTGCAACAAACGGTGAAAAACTGTTTTTT
cdr3_aa: CASITATNGEKLFF

v_call: TRBV11-2
clone_size: -
j_call: TRBJ2-5
d_call: -
cdr3_nt: TGTGCCAGCAGCTTAGAACGCGGTACTAGAGGGATGGAGACCCGGTACTTC
cdr3_aa: CASSLERGTRGMETRYF

v_call: TRBV28
clone_size: -
j_call: TRBJ1-2
d_call: -
cdr3_nt: TGTGCCAGCAGACAAGGACCGAACTATGGCTACACCTTC
cdr3_aa: CASRQGPNYGYTF

v_call: TRBV5-6
clone_size: many
j_call: TRBJ1-2
d_call: -
cdr3_nt: TGTGCCAGCAGCTTAACAGGCGGCTACACCTTC
cdr3_aa: CASSLTGGYTF

v_call: TRBV3-1
clone_size: many
j_call: TRBJ1-4
d_call: -
cdr3_nt: TGTGCCAGCAGCCAAGATCCGGGGCAGCCTAATGAAAAACTGTTTTTT
cdr3_aa: CASSQDPGQPNEKLFF

v_call: TRBV7-2
clone_size: -
j_call: TRBJ2-5
d_call: -
cdr3_nt: TGTGCCAGCAGCTTGACTAGTACGAAAGAGACCCAGTACTTC
cdr3_aa: CASSLTSTKETQYF

v_call: TRBV6-1
clone_size: medium-sized
j_call: TRBJ1-6
d_call: TRBD1
cdr3_nt: TGTGCCAGCAGTTCGACAGGGGCTAGGTCACCCCTCCACTTT
cdr3_aa: CASSSTGARSPLHF

v_call: TRBV11-2
clone_size: -
j_call: TRBJ2-1
d_call: -
cdr3_nt: TGTGTCAGCAGCCGTGCGTGGGGCCGGGAGTTTCTTGAGCAGTTCTTC
cdr3_aa: CVSSRAWGREFLEQFF

v_call: TRBV6-1
clone_size: -
j_call: TRBJ2-1
d_call: -
cdr3_nt: TGTGCCAGCATTTCGTCCAGTACCAATGAGCAGTTCTTC
cdr3_aa: CASISSSTNEQFF

v_call: TRBV27
clone_size: many
j_call: TRBJ1-4
d_call: -
cdr3_nt: TGTGCCAGCATGGGATATGCAACTAATGAAAAACTGTTTTTT
cdr3_aa: CASMGYATNEKLFF

v_call: TRBV20-1
clone_size: many
j_call: TRBJ2-1
d_call: TRBD2
cdr3_nt: TGCAGTGTTCTTCGATCTGCGGGAGAGTCCTACAATGAGCAGTTCTTC
cdr3_aa: CSVLRSAGESYNEQFF

v_call: TRBV12-3/TRBV12-4
clone_size: -
j_call: TRBJ2-1
d_call: -
cdr3_nt: TGCGCCAGCAGTTTTAGCCCCAGAGGGATTCCCTACAATGAGCAGTTCTTC
cdr3_aa: CASSFSPRGIPYNEQFF

v_call: TRBV15
clone_size: many
j_call: TRBJ2-6
d_call: TRBD2
cdr3_nt: TGTGCCACCAGCAGAACCCTAGCGGATGGGGCCAACGTCCTGACTTTC
cdr3_aa: CATSRTLADGANVLTF

v_call: TRBV12-3/TRBV12-4
clone_size: many
j_call: TRBJ2-1
d_call: TRBD2
cdr3_nt: TGTGCCATCATAACGGGGGGGGGGCACGGCAATCAGTTCTTC
cdr3_aa: CAIITGGGHGNQFF

v_call: TRBV11-2
clone_size: medium-sized
j_call: TRBJ2-7
d_call: TRBD1
cdr3_nt: TGTGCCAGCAGCGAGGGACAGGGAATGGGAGAGCAGTACTTC
cdr3_aa: CASSEGQGMGEQYF

v_call: TRBV24-1
clone_size: few
j_call: TRBJ2-7
d_call: -
cdr3_nt: TGTGCCACCAGTGATGTAGACTACGAGCAGTACTTC
cdr3_aa: CATSDVDYEQYF

v_call: TRBV28
clone_size: few
j_call: TRBJ1-5
d_call: -
cdr3_nt: TGTGCCAGCAGTTTTTATCTTGTGACACTGAATCAGCCCCAGCATTTT
cdr3_aa: CASSFYLVTLNQPQHF

v_call: TRBV5-4
clone_size: many
j_call: TRBJ1-2
d_call: TRBD1
cdr3_nt: TGTGCCAGCAGCACGGGACAGGGGCGGTATGGCTACACCTTC
cdr3_aa: CASSTGQGRYGYTF

v_call: TRBV15
clone_size: few
j_call: TRBJ2-3
d_call: -
cdr3_nt: TGTGCCACCAGCAGGTGGAAGGGGGTCGTCACAGATACGCAGTATTTT
cdr3_aa: CATSRWKGVVTDTQYF

v_call: TRBV2
clone_size: many
j_call: TRBJ2-5
d_call: -
cdr3_nt: TGTGCCAGCAGGCAACAAGAGACCCAGTACTTC
cdr3_aa: CASRQQETQYF

v_call: TRBV5-6
clone_size: many
j_call: TRBJ2-7
d_call: TRBD1
cdr3_nt: TGTGCCAGCAGCTTGGGGACAGGCCCGGCCAGGGGGCAGTACTTC
cdr3_aa: CASSLGTGPARGQYF

v_call: TRBV28
clone_size: many
j_call: TRBJ2-5
d_call: TRBD1
cdr3_nt: TGTGCCAGCAGCTTCGACAGGGCAGAGACCCAGTACTTC
cdr3_aa: CASSFDRAETQYF

v_call: TRBV6-2/TRBV6-3
clone_size: few
j_call: TRBJ1-6
d_call: -
cdr3_nt: TGTGCCAGCAGTTACTCCCCCGGGACGGGCAATCCCCTCCACTTT
cdr3_aa: CASSYSPGTGNPLHF

v_call: TRBV6-2/TRBV6-3
clone_size: -
j_call: TRBJ2-1
d_call: -
cdr3_nt: TGTGCCAGCAACCCGTCTCGTTACAATGAGCAGTTCTTC
cdr3_aa: CASNPSRYNEQFF

v_call: TRBV28
clone_size: -
j_call: TRBJ1-2
d_call: -
cdr3_nt: TGTGCCAGCAGTTTTAGGACAGTGGGCTACACCTTC
cdr3_aa: CASSFRTVGYTF

v_call: TRBV6-1
clone_size: medium-sized
j_call: TRBJ1-3
d_call: TRBD1
cdr3_nt: TGTGCCAGCAGTACACGACAGGGATCCTCTGGAAACACCATATATTTT
cdr3_aa: CASSTRQGSSGNTIYF